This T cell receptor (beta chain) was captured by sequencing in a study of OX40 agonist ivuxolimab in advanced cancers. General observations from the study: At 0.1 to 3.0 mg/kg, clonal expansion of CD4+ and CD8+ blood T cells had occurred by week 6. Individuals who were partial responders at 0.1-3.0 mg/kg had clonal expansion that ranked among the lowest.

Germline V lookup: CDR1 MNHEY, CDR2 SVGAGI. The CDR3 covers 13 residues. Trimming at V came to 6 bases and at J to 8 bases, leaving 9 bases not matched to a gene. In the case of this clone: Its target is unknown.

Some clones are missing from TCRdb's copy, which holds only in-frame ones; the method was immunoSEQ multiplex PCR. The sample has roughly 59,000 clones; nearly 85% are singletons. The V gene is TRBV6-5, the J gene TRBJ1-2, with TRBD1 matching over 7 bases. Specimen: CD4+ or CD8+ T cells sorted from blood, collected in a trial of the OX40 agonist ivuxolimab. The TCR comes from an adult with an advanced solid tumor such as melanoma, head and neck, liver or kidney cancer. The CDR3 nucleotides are TGTGCCAGCAGCCTCCAGGGGGGAGGGGGCTACACCTTC. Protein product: CASSLQGGGGYTF.